This TCR beta chain is drawn from a study of OX40 agonist ivuxolimab in advanced cancers. Germline CDR1 MDHEN, CDR2 SYDVKM. The CDR3 contains 11 residues. With 6 bases removed from V and 12 bases from J, the gap between germline ends came to 12 bases. The protocol was immunoSEQ multiplex PCR, while the TCRdb copy is restricted to in-frame clones and leaves out a portion. The sample consists of around 61,000 clones, over 80% of them appearing once. A note on this clone: Its antigen is undetermined.

Notes on the study in general: CD4+ T cells averaged fewer expanded clones than CD8+ T cells.

The rearrangement uses TRBV28 and TRBJ2-1; D unresolved. The sequencing used CD4+ or CD8+ T cells sorted from blood, collected in a trial of the OX40 agonist ivuxolimab. The origin of this receptor is an adult with an advanced solid tumor such as melanoma, head and neck, liver or kidney cancer. The CDR3 region has the DNA TGTGCCAGCAGCCTAGGAGACGGGCAGTTCTTC. Translating it yields CASSLGDGQFF.